This record covers a single T cell receptor beta chain. This entry is derived from a study of technical replicates of blood from a few donors. Repertoires were generated with immunoSEQ multiplex PCR, while TCRdb's copy carries only in-frame clones and drops some. There are 65,000 to 80,000 clones in the sample; 98% occur only once, and approximately 0.2% lies in the top ten. The V and J ends lost 0 bases and 7 bases respectively, with 16 bases between them. The CDR3 is 15 amino acids. Germline V gene data show CDR1 as SGHNT and CDR2 as YYREEE (reference sequence). The receptor's source is a human donor in good health. The V and J genes are TRBV5-4 and TRBJ1-2, with D tentatively TRBD1 (6 bases). Sample: T cells isolated from PBMCs. Written as DNA, the CDR3 is TGTGCCAGCAGCTTGGGTCAGGGGAGAGGGTTTGGCTACACCTTC. This codes for CASSLGQGRGFGYTF. Supplemented by reference TRBV5-4 and TRBJ1-2, the full variable domain reads ETGVTQSPTHLIKTRGQQVTLRCSSQSGHNTVSWYQQALGQGPQFIFQYYREEENGRGNFPPRFSGLQFPNYSSELNVNALELDDSALYLCASSLGQGRGFGYTFGSGTRLTVV.